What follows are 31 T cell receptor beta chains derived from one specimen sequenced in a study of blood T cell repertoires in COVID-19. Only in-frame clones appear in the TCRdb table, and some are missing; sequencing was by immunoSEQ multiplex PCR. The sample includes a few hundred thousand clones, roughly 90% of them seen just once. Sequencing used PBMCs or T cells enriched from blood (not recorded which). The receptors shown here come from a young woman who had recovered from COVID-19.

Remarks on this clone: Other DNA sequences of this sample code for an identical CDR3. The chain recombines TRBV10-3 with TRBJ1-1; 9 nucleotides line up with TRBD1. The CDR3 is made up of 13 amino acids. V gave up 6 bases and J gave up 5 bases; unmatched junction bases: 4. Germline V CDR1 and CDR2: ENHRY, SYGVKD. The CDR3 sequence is CAISRQGDTEAFF. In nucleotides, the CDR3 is TGTGCCATCAGCAGACAGGGGGATACTGAAGCTTTCTTT.

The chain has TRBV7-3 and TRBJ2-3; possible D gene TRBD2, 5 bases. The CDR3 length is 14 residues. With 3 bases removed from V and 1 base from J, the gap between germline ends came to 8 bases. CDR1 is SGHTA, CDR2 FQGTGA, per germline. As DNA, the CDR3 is TGTGCCAGCAGCTTTAGGCGGGGCACAGATACGCAGTATTTT. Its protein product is CASSFRRGTDTQYF.

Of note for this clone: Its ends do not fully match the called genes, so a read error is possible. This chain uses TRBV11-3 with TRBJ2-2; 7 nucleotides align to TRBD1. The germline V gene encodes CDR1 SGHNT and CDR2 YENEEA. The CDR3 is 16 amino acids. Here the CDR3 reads CASTLPGQLNTGELFF. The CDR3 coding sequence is TGTGCCAGCACCTTACCGGGACAGCTGAACACCGGGGAGCTGTTTTTT.

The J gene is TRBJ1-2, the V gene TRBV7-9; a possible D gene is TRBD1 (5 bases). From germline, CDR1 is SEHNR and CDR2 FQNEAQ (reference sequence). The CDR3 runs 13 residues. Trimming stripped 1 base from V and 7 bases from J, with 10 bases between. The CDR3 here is CASSLGVGGGYTF. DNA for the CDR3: TGTGCCAGCAGCTTAGGAGTCGGGGGTGGCTACACCTTC.

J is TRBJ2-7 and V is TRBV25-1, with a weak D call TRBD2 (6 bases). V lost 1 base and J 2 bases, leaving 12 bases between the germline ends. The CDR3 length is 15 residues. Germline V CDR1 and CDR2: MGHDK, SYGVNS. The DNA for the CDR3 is TGTGCCAGCAGTGAATCGGGAGACGGAGCCTACGAGCAGTACTTC. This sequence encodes CASSESGDGAYEQYF.

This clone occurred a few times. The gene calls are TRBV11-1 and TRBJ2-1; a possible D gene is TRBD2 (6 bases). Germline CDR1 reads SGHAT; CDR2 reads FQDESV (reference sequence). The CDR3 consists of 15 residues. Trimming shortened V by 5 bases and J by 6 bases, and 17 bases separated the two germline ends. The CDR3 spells CASSRTGASVNEQFF. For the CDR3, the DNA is TGTGCCAGCAGCCGAACGGGAGCTTCTGTCAATGAGCAGTTCTTC.

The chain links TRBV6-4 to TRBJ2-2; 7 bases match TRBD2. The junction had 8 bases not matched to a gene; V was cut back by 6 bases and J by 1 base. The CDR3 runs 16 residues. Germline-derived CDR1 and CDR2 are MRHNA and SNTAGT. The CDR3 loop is CASSPKGGMNTGELFF. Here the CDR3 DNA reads TGTGCCAGCAGCCCTAAGGGAGGGATGAACACCGGGGAGCTGTTTTTT.

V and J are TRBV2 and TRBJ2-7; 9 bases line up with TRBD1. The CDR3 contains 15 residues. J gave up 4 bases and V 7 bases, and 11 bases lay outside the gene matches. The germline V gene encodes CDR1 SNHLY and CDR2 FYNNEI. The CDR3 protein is CASNIPGQGLYEQYF. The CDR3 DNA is TGTGCCAGCAACATTCCGGGACAGGGACTTTACGAGCAGTACTTC.

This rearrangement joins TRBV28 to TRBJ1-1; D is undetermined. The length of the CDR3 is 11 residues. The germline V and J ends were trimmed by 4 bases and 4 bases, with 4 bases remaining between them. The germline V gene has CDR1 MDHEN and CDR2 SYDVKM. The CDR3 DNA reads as TGTGCCAGCAGTTCCGTCACTGAAGCTTTCTTT. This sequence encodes CASSSVTEAFF.

CDR3 amino acids: CASSSGDRKAYEQYF. CDR3 DNA: TGTGCCAGCAGCTCCGGGGACAGGAAAGCCTACGAGCAGTACTTC. The chain is built from TRBV28 and TRBJ2-7, with 8 bases matching TRBD1. This CDR3 is built from 15 residues. V shed 6 bases, J shed 2 bases, and the junction held 9 bases outside the gene matches. Germline CDR1 is MDHEN and CDR2 is SYDVKM. Variable domain in full (rest from reference TRBV28 and TRBJ2-7): DVKVTQSSRYLVKRTGEKVFLECVQDMDHENMFWYRQDPGLGLRLIYFSYDVKMKEKGDIPEGYSVSREKKERFSLILESASTNQTSMYLCASSSGDRKAYEQYFGPGTRLTVT.

As DNA, the CDR3 is TGTGCCAGTAGTACGTGGACACTTAGCAATCAGCCCCAGCATTTT. It encodes CASSTWTLSNQPQHF. The genes are TRBV19 and TRBJ1-5, with a possible D match to TRBD1 (5 bases). Looked up from germline, CDR1 is LNHDA and CDR2 is SQIVND (reference sequence). Trimming took 4 bases from V and 0 from J, leaving 10 bases between them. This CDR3 is 15 amino acids long.

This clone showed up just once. The CDR3 nucleotides read TGTGCCAGCAGTTACTCGGGGGGGTCGGTGCGCGGTGAGCAGTTCTTC. Translating gives CASSYSGGSVRGEQFF. The chain couples TRBV6-6 to TRBJ2-1; 7 positions match TRBD2. CDR1 and CDR2 (germline): MNHNY, SVGAGI (reference sequence). Unmatched junction bases numbered 11, after V lost 0 bases and J lost 9 bases. The CDR3 consists of 16 residues.

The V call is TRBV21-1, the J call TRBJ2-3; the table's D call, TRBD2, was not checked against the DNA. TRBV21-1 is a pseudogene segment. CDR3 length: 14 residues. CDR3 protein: CASSKRSSTDTQYF. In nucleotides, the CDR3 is TGTGCCAGCAGCAAGCGTTCTAGCACAGATACGCAGTATTTT.

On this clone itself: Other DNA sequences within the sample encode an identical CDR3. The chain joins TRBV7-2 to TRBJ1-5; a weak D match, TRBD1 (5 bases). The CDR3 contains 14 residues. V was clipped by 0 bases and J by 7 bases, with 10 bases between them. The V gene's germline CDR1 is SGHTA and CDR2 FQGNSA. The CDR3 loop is CASSLAGGGQPQHF. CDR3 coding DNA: TGTGCCAGCAGCTTAGCCGGGGGTGGGCAGCCCCAGCATTTT.

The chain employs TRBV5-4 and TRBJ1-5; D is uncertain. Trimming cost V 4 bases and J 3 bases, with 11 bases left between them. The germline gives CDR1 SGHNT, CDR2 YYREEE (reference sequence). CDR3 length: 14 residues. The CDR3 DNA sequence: TGTGCCAGCAGCATAGGACGGGACAATCAGCCCCAGCATTTT. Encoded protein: CASSIGRDNQPQHF.

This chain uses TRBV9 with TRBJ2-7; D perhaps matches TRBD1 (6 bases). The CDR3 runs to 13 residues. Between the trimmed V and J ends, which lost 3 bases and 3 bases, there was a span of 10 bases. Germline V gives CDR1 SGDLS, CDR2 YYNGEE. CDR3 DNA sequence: TGTGCCAGCAGCGAGGGGGACGACTACGAGCAGTACTTC. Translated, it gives CASSEGDDYEQYF.

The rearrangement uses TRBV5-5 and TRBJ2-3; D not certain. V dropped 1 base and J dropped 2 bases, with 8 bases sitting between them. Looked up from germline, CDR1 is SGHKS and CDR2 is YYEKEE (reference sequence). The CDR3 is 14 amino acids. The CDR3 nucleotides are TGTGCCAGCAGCTTGTCAACAGACACAGATACGCAGTATTTT. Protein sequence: CASSLSTDTDTQYF.

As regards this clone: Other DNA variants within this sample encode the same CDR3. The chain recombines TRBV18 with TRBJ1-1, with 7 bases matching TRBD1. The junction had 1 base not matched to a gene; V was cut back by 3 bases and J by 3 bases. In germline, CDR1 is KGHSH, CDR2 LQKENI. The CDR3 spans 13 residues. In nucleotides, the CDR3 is TGTGCCAGCTCACCCCAGGGGGACACTGAAGCTTTCTTT. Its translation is CASSPQGDTEAFF.

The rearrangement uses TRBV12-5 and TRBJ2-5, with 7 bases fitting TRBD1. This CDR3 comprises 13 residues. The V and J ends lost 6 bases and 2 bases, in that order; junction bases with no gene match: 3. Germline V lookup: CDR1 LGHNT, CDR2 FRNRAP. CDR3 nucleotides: TGTGCTAGTGGCAGGACAGGACAAGAGACCCAGTACTTC. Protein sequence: CASGRTGQETQYF.

The CDR3, as DNA: TGTGCCAGCTCACCACGGGACAGGGCCAACGAGCAGTACTTC. Its protein is CASSPRDRANEQYF. This chain connects TRBV18 to TRBJ2-7; 9 nucleotides agree with TRBD1. J was trimmed by 5 bases and V by 1 base; bases with no gene match: 3. This CDR3 has 14 residues. The germline CDR1 and CDR2 sequences are KGHSH and LQKENI.

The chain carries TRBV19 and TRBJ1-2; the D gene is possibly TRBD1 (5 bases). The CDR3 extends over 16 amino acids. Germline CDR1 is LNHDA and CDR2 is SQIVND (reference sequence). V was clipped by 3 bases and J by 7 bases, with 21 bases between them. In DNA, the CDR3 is TGTGCCAGTAGTATCCCTGGAGGGACCCAACAGCGTGGCTACACCTTC. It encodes CASSIPGGTQQRGYTF.

CDR3 in amino acids: CAIQSTGNEQYF. CDR3 nucleotides: TGTGCCATACAATCGACAGGGAATGAGCAGTACTTC. This rearrangement joins TRBV28 to TRBJ2-7, with 7 positions matching TRBD1. CDR3 length equals 12 residues. Germline lookup yields CDR1 MDHEN and CDR2 SYDVKM. V lost 10 bases and J lost 7; bases outside the gene matches: 10.

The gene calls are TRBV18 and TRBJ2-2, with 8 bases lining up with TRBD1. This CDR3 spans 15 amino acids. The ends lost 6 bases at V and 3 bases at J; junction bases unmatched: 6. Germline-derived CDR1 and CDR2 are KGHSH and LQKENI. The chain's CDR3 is CASSTRGRDTGELFF. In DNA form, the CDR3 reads TGTGCCAGCTCTACCAGGGGGCGCGACACCGGGGAGCTGTTTTTT. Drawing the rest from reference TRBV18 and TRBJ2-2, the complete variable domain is NAGVMQNPRHLVRRRGQEARLRCSPMKGHSHVYWYRQLPEEGLKFMVYLQKENIIDESGMPKERFSAEFPKEGPSILRIQQVVRGDSAAYFCASSTRGRDTGELFFGEGSRLTVL.

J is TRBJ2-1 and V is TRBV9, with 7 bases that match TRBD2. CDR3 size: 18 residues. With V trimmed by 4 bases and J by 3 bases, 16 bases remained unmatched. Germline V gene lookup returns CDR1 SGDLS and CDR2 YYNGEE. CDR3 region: CASSPPDAGRGLYNEQFF. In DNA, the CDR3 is TGTGCCAGCAGCCCTCCAGACGCAGGGAGGGGACTCTACAATGAGCAGTTCTTC.

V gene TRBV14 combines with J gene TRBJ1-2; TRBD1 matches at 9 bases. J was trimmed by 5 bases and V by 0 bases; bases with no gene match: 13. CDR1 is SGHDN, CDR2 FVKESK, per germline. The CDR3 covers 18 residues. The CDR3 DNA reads TGTGCCAGCAGCCAAGATCTTGGAACAGGGGGCTCGGGATATGGCTACACCTTC. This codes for CASSQDLGTGGSGYGYTF.

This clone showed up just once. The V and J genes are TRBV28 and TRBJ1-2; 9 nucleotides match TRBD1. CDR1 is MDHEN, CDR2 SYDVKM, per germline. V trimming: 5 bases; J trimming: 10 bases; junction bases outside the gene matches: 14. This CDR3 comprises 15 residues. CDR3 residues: CASSTHLGQGKDYTF. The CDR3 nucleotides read TGTGCCAGCAGTACCCACCTCGGACAGGGGAAGGACTACACCTTC.

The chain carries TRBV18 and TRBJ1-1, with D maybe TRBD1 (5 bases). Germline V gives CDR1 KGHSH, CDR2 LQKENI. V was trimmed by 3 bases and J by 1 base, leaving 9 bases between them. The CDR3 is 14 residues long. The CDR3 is CASSPGHPNTEAFF. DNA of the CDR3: TGTGCCAGCTCACCCGGACACCCGAACACTGAAGCTTTCTTT.

The CDR3 nucleotides are TGTGCCAGCTCCCCCGAGTGGGGGGGCGGCTCTGGGGCCAACGTCCTGACTTTC. It is translated as CASSPEWGGGSGANVLTF. The chain has TRBV18 and TRBJ2-6; D may be TRBD2 (7 bases). V gave up 6 bases and J gave up 0 bases, with 18 bases separating them. This CDR3 has 18 residues. The germline V gene has CDR1 KGHSH and CDR2 LQKENI.

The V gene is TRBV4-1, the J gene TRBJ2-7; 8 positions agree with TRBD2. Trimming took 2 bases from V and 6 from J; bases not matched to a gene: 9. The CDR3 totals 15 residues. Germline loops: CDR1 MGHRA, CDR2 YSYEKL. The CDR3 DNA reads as TGCGCCAGCAGCCAAACAGGAGTAGCGGGAATCGAGCAGTACTTC. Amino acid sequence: CASSQTGVAGIEQYF.

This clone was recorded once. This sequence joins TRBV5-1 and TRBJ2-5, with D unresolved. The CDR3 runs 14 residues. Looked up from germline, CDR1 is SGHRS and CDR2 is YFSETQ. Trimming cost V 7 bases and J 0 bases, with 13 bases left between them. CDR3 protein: CASGYETHQETQYF. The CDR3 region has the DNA TGCGCCAGCGGCTACGAGACACACCAAGAGACCCAGTACTTC.

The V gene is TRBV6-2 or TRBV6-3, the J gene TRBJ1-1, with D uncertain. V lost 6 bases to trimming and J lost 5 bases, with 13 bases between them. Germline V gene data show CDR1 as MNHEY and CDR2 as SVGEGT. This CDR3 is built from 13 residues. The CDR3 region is CASSGRLRTEAFF. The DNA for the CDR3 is TGTGCCAGCAGCGGACGACTACGAACTGAAGCTTTCTTT.